The rows below give T cell receptor beta chains drawn from one sample of a study of PD-1 blockade in classical Hodgkin lymphoma. The table came from immunoSEQ multiplex PCR; TCRdb's copy has only in-frame clones and leaves some out. The data hold about 84,000 clones, with roughly 89% observed a single time. The sample in question was peripheral blood mononuclear cells (PBMCs), obtained at baseline. The receptors shown here come from a human donor with classical Hodgkin lymphoma. Both conserved end residues are part of each CDR3.

TRBV4-1	TRBJ2-7	CASSHNRGPQAYEQYF
TRBV2	TRBJ2-3	CASMARSTDTQYF
TRBV6-5	TRBJ2-7	CASSRTGAGEQYF
TRBV5-1	TRBJ2-5	CASSLVGTSGKETQYF
TRBV2	TRBJ2-3	CASRTWDGTDTQYF
TRBV5-4	TRBJ2-3	CASSLGGAHTDTQYF
TRBV19	TRBJ1-5	CASSRGYGNQPQHF
TRBV28	TRBJ2-3	CASMTSYRRQSTDTQYF
TRBV30	TRBJ2-5	CAWSVGTSGRYQETQYF
TRBV25-1	TRBJ1-1	CASSPGGQQAPEAFF
TRBV10-3	TRBJ2-1	CAISESEFSNEQFF
TRBV7-8	TRBJ1-4	CASSLPSGGRGEKLFF
TRBV19	TRBJ2-7	CASRAQGGTYEQYF
TRBV7-9	TRBJ2-1	CASRFSGAERHEQFF
TRBV18	TRBJ2-7	CASSPPLGTGMSEQYF
TRBV7-9	TRBJ2-1	CASKKDQTPYNEQFF
TRBV7-9	TRBJ1-5	CASSLAGHDQPQHF
TRBV30	TRBJ2-5	CAWAGGAAIPQETQYF
TRBV11-2	TRBJ2-7	CASSSSTGTLYEQYF
TRBV6-5	TRBJ1-2	CASRRTGMERGYTF
TRBV7-9	TRBJ2-1	CASSLLSGLAGVNEQFF
TRBV11-2	TRBJ1-2	CASSFSVGIGQGAHYGYTF
TRBV18	TRBJ2-3	CASSLGQGGDTQYF
TRBV27	TRBJ1-1	CASSLFLQQGRGTEAFF
TRBV29-1	TRBJ1-3	CSVELGEGWNTIYF
TRBV19	TRBJ1-4	CASTRWGANEKLFF
TRBV18	TRBJ1-1	CASSPQAGDEAFF
TRBV2	TRBJ1-1	CASSLTPAEAFF
TRBV6-1	TRBJ1-5	CASSVISNQPQHF
TRBV10-3	TRBJ1-3	CAISDPGIGGNSGNTIYF
TRBV11-3	TRBJ2-2	CASSRGGSVTGELFF
TRBV9	TRBJ1-1	CASSVARGVSEAFF
TRBV19	TRBJ1-5	CASSSYNPSWTVNNQPQHF
TRBV30	TRBJ2-1	CAWGMSGSYNEQFF
TRBV27	TRBJ2-3	CASSLVLLDTQYF
TRBV7-2	TRBJ2-3	CASSFTDTQYF
TRBV28	TRBJ2-5	CASSQGGLQETQYF
TRBV19	TRBJ1-5	CASSKGVSNQPQHF
TRBV6-5	TRBJ1-2	CASSYGADNAYGYTF
TRBV5-1	TRBJ2-2	CASGSGGLNTGELFF
TRBV10-1	TRBJ2-1	CASSNGTSVIYLTYNEQFF
TRBV7-2	TRBJ2-3	CASSLDPGLAGGSNTQYF
TRBV2	TRBJ1-2	CASRDSGVGLNYGYTF